These 10 T cell receptor beta chains originate from one sample sequenced in a study of early T cells in non-severe SARS-CoV-2 infection. TCRdb reanalysed the 5' RACE reads using MiXCR and keeps one entry per CDR3 protein. The table records under 35,000 distinct CDR3 sequences, around 7% of them present only once. The sequencing sample was made of whole blood. The source of these receptors is an adult who was a healthcare worker with PCR-confirmed SARS-CoV-2 infection or an uninfected control (not recorded which).

This clonotype appeared many times. The gene calls are TRBV10-3 and TRBJ2-1; D possibly corresponds to TRBD2 (7 bases). The CDR3 totals 16 residues. V dropped 8 bases and J dropped 6 bases, with 23 bases sitting between them. Germline V CDR1 and CDR2: ENHRY, SYGVKD. CDR3 sequence (DNA): TGTGCCATCGGTTGGGGGAGGGGGAACGCGGGCAATGAGCAGTTCTTC. Its translation is CAIGWGRGNAGNEQFF.

The chain has TRBV29-1 and TRBJ2-3; D remains ambiguous. There are 12 residues in the CDR3. Germline V gene sequence: CDR1 SQVTM, CDR2 ANQGSEA. V shed 6 bases and J shed 1 base, with 8 bases lying between them. CDR3 nucleotide sequence: TGCAGCGTAGAGGACGGCACAGATACGCAGTATTTT. Amino acids: CSVEDGTDTQYF.

This clonotype was counted a few times. The chain carries TRBV28 and TRBJ2-7; 13 positions agree with TRBD2. V shed 6 bases, J shed 6 bases, and the junction held 11 bases outside the gene matches. CDR3 size: 16 residues. The germline V gene encodes CDR1 MDHEN and CDR2 SYDVKM. This CDR3 is CASSLTTSGRTSEQYF. CDR3 in DNA: TGTGCCAGCAGCTTAACGACTAGCGGGAGGACGAGCGAGCAGTACTTC.

This clonotype was observed at least ten times. This sequence joins TRBV4-3 and TRBJ2-2; 10 nucleotides line up with TRBD2. The J segment lost 7 bases and the V segment lost 0 bases, leaving 5 bases of the junction unmatched. This CDR3 has 16 residues. Germline assignment: CDR1 LGHNA and CDR2 YSLEER. The DNA for the CDR3 is TGCGCCAGCAGCCAAGATTCGGTAGCGGGAGGCGGGGAGCTGTTTTTT. Translated, it gives CASSQDSVAGGGELFF.

This clonotype turned up a few times. The chain carries TRBV5-4 and TRBJ2-3; the D gene is possibly TRBD2 (6 bases). V lost 2 bases and J 5 bases, leaving 15 bases between the germline ends. Germline V gene data show CDR1 as SGHNT and CDR2 as YYREEE (reference sequence). The CDR3 extends over 15 amino acids. The CDR3 loop is CASSFAGLEGDTQYF. CDR3 nucleotide sequence: TGTGCCAGCAGCTTTGCGGGCCTGGAGGGAGATACGCAGTATTTT.

This clonotype is medium-sized. J is TRBJ1-2 and V is TRBV7-2; D unclear. The CDR3 is made up of 11 amino acids. Germline-derived CDR1 and CDR2 are SGHTA and FQGNSA. V was clipped by 3 bases and J by 5 bases, with 4 bases between them. CDR3 bases: TGTGCCAGCAGCTTGGAGTATGGCTACACCTTC. Protein sequence: CASSLEYGYTF.

This clonotype was counted many times. This chain joins TRBV18 and TRBJ2-7, with a weak D call TRBD1 (5 bases). Trimming shortened V by 3 bases and J by 7 bases, and 13 bases separated the two germline ends. The germline V gene encodes CDR1 KGHSH and CDR2 LQKENI. The CDR3 has 13 amino acids. The CDR3 region has the DNA TGTGCCAGCTCACCGACAGAAACGGAGGAGCAGTACTTC. This codes for CASSPTETEEQYF. Using reference TRBV18 and TRBJ2-7 for the parts outside the CDR3, the full variable domain is NAGVMQNPRHLVRRRGQEARLRCSPMKGHSHVYWYRQLPEEGLKFMVYLQKENIIDESGMPKERFSAEFPKEGPSILRIQQVVRGDSAAYFCASSPTETEEQYFGPGTRLTVT.

This clonotype was detected many times. The chain employs TRBV12-3 or TRBV12-4 and TRBJ1-6; TRBD1 matches 10 bases. The V and J ends lost 3 bases and 10 bases, in that order; junction bases with no gene match: 3. The CDR3 sequence is 14 residues long. CDR3 in DNA: TGTGCCAGCAGTTTTAGGGACAGGGGATCACCCCTCCACTTT. It is translated as CASSFRDRGSPLHF.

This clonotype has at least ten counts. The chain joins TRBV5-6 to TRBJ2-6, with a tentative D call TRBD1 (6 bases). CDR1 and CDR2 (germline): SGHDT, YYEEEE. The CDR3 runs 20 residues. The V and J ends lost 3 bases and 4 bases respectively, with 26 bases between them. CDR3 sequence: CASSWRAAGAQFQGANVLTF. In nucleotides, the CDR3 is TGTGCCAGCAGCTGGCGAGCTGCAGGGGCACAATTTCAGGGGGCCAACGTCCTGACTTTC.

This clonotype occurred many times. This chain joins TRBV27 and TRBJ2-1; perhaps TRBD2 as D (6 bases). Germline V gene lookup returns CDR1 MNHEY and CDR2 SMNVEV (reference sequence). The V end lost 7 bases, the J end lost 3 bases, and 13 bases lay between the germline ends. The CDR3 has 14 amino acids. CDR3 bases: TGTGCCAGCACCAAGACGGGACTCTACAATGAGCAGTTCTTC. Protein: CASTKTGLYNEQFF.